This entry describes one T cell receptor (beta chain). Terminally differentiated effector memory CD45RA+ cells were excluded by CCR7 positive selection of CD45RO-negative cells. Germline lookup yields CDR1 MNHEY and CDR2 SMNVEV (reference sequence). The length of the CDR3 is 16 residues. Trimming pared 2 bases from V and 3 bases from J, leaving 17 bases between. This entry is derived from a study of shared clonotypes between healthy human individuals. Study overall: Donors had three CD4 naive, three CD4 memory, two CD8 naive and one CD8 memory plate apiece.

Assay: immunoSEQ multiplex PCR; the TCRdb copy retains only in-frame clones and omits some. The repertoire holds around 2.1 million clones, with 85% to 95% as singletons. Sequencing was performed on naive CD8+ T cells from PBMCs. The rearrangement uses TRBV27 and TRBJ2-7; TRBD1 is a possible D gene (5 bases). The clonotype comes from a man in his late teens or twenties in good health. Some clones in this sample may be carry-over from other donors' samples. CDR3 loop: CASSLVPTAYYYEQYF. CDR3 nucleotides: TGTGCCAGCAGTTTAGTTCCGACAGCTTATTACTACGAGCAGTACTTC.